This T cell receptor (beta chain) is from a study of shared clonotypes between healthy human individuals. Study results and limitations: Naive subsets usually exceeded memory subsets in estimated richness.

The CDR3 is 13 amino acids. V lost 8 bases and J 3 bases, leaving 13 bases between the germline ends. Germline V gives CDR1 MNHEY, CDR2 SVGAGI. On this clone itself: What it binds is unknown.

The repertoire was sequenced with immunoSEQ multiplex PCR; TCRdb's copy has only in-frame clones and lacks some. Of 400,000 to 600,000 clones listed, 95% to 97% are singletons. Sequencing input: naive CD4+ T cells sorted from blood. The subset: CD45RA+ positively selected. The rearrangement joins TRBV6-5 to TRBJ1-2; TRBD1 might be the D (5 bases). The receptor comes from a woman in her 30s in good health. In DNA form, the CDR3 reads TGTGCCAGCGGCAAGACAGAGTACTATGGCTACACCTTC. This encodes CASGKTEYYGYTF.